Listed below are T cell receptor beta chains from one sample, sequenced in a study of blood T cell repertoires in COVID-19. Clones were read by immunoSEQ multiplex PCR, and TCRdb kept only the in-frame ones, dropping some. The sample lists a few hundred thousand clones; 70% to 90% were seen once. Sequenced sample: peripheral blood. The source is a man in his sixties with acute or convalescent COVID-19. Each CDR3 is given with its conserved first and last residue. The order of the fields is D gene, V gene, J gene, clone size, CDR3 length, CDR3 protein, CDR3 DNA. The D gene is left open where the match is weak. Clone size is not always given. Where it is, it says once, few, many or a class for expanded clones.

NA	TRBV7-5	TRBJ1-2	NA	14	CARSWDRANYGYTF	TGTGCCAGAAGCTGGGACAGGGCTAACTATGGCTACACCTTC
TRBD1	TRBV5-1	TRBJ2-1	NA	14	CASGWKGASNEQFF	TGCGCCAGCGGCTGGAAGGGGGCGAGCAATGAGCAGTTCTTC
TRBD2	TRBV2	TRBJ2-3	NA	15	CASRVLAGGTDTQYF	TGTGCCAGCAGGGTACTAGCGGGGGGCACAGATACGCAGTATTTT
TRBD1	TRBV6-5	TRBJ1-4	few	14	CASSSDRMGEKLFF	TGTGCCAGCAGTTCGGACAGGATGGGTGAAAAACTGTTTTTT
TRBD2	TRBV7-8	TRBJ2-1	NA	19	CASSLQTSGGALSYNEQFF	TGTGCCAGCAGCTTGCAGACTAGCGGGGGGGCACTCTCCTACAATGAGCAGTTCTTC
NA	TRBV6-1	TRBJ2-6	NA	16	CASSEGRGAGANVLTF	TGTGCCAGCAGTGAAGGCAGGGGGGCTGGGGCCAACGTCCTGACTTTC
NA	TRBV7-9	TRBJ2-7	once	14	CASSLDGGDYEQYF	TGTGCCAGCAGCCTAGACGGGGGAGACTACGAGCAGTACTTC
TRBD2	TRBV18	TRBJ2-3	NA	18	CASSPPGLAGSRTDTQYF	TGTGCCAGCTCACCCCCGGGACTAGCTGGGTCCCGCACAGATACGCAGTATTTT
NA	TRBV19	TRBJ1-2	few	12	CASSISVYGYTF	TGTGCCAGTAGTATATCCGTCTATGGCTACACCTTC
NA	TRBV6-5	TRBJ1-5	NA	15	CASTPTYGNVQPQHF	TGTGCCAGCACGCCCACGTACGGGAATGTTCAGCCCCAGCATTTT
TRBD2	TRBV30	TRBJ2-7	NA	13	CAWSVGYGGEQYF	TGTGCCTGGAGTGTGGGCTACGGGGGGGAGCAGTACTTC
NA	TRBV18	TRBJ2-5	NA	17	CASSPVVTGTPQETQYF	TGTGCCAGCTCACCTGTAGTTACAGGCACGCCACAAGAGACCCAGTACTTC
TRBD1	TRBV19	TRBJ1-6	NA	19	CASSMPPRTGGGYNSPLHF	TGTGCCAGTAGTATGCCCCCACGGACAGGGGGAGGCTATAATTCACCCCTCCACTTT
TRBD1	TRBV29-1	TRBJ1-1	few	13	CSVEGQMNTEAFF	TGCAGCGTTGAGGGACAGATGAACACTGAAGCTTTCTTT
TRBD1	TRBV12-3/TRBV12-4	TRBJ1-2	NA	13	CASTTTGNYGYTF	TGTGCCAGCACTACGACAGGGAACTATGGCTACACCTTC
TRBD2	TRBV14	TRBJ2-2	NA	17	CASSLTSGGAWTGELFF	TGTGCCAGCAGCCTAACTAGCGGGGGGGCTTGGACCGGGGAGCTGTTTTTT
TRBD2	TRBV18	TRBJ2-1	NA	18	CASTRTSGGHSSYNEQFF	TGTGCCAGCACCCGGACTAGCGGGGGGCATAGCTCCTACAATGAGCAGTTCTTC
TRBD1	TRBV7-6	TRBJ1-1	once	15	CASSLGNRGNTEAFF	TGTGCCAGCAGCTTAGGGAACAGGGGGAACACTGAAGCTTTCTTT
NA	TRBV29-1	TRBJ1-1	NA	12	CSVGRQNTEAFF	TGCAGCGTTGGTCGACAGAACACTGAAGCTTTCTTT
NA	TRBV6-5	TRBJ1-2	NA	11	CATQASGGYTF	TGTGCCACCCAGGCCTCCGGTGGCTACACCTTC
NA	TRBV5-4	TRBJ2-5	once	14	CASSLRSTGETQYF	TGTGCCAGCAGCTTGCGAAGTACCGGGGAGACCCAGTACTTC
TRBD1	TRBV11-3	TRBJ2-5	NA	16	CASSSTGTGDKRTQYF	TGTGCCAGCAGCTCCACCGGGACAGGTGACAAGAGAACCCAGTACTTC
NA	TRBV12-3/TRBV12-4	TRBJ2-3	NA	13	CASLRGSTDTQYF	TGTGCCAGCCTCCGCGGGAGCACAGATACGCAGTATTTT
NA	TRBV11-1	TRBJ2-5	NA	15	CASSLTPAGQETQYF	TGTGCCAGCAGCTTAACCCCCGCGGGACAAGAGACCCAGTACTTC
TRBD1	TRBV18	TRBJ2-7	NA	15	CASSYGTGMSYEQYF	TGTGCCAGCTCTTATGGGACAGGGATGTCCTACGAGCAGTACTTC
NA	TRBV5-1	TRBJ2-1	once	14	CASSQQSSYNEQFF	TGCGCCAGCAGCCAACAGAGTTCCTACAATGAGCAGTTCTTC
TRBD1	TRBV13	TRBJ2-1	NA	14	CASSLSGGWNEQFF	TGTGCCAGCAGCCTATCAGGGGGCTGGAATGAGCAGTTCTTC
TRBD1	TRBV29-1	TRBJ2-7	few	12	CSGRQGTYEQYF	TGCAGCGGTAGACAGGGGACCTACGAGCAGTACTTC
TRBD1	TRBV28	TRBJ2-1	once	15	CASIARDSPYNEQFF	TGTGCCAGCATCGCCCGGGACAGCCCCTACAATGAGCAGTTCTTC
NA	TRBV7-9	TRBJ2-7	few	12	CASSLYSYEQYF	TGTGCCAGCAGCTTATACTCCTACGAGCAGTACTTC
NA	TRBV2	TRBJ1-4	NA	15	CASTSEAGAGEKLFF	TGTGCCAGCACCAGTGAGGCGGGGGCTGGAGAAAAACTGTTTTTT
TRBD1	TRBV7-3	TRBJ1-1	NA	16	CASSLARDRVNTEAFF	TGTGCCAGCAGCTTAGCCCGGGACAGGGTGAACACTGAAGCTTTCTTT
NA	TRBV4-3	TRBJ1-4	once	16	CASSQDRAGVDEKLFF	TGCGCCAGCAGCCAAGATCGGGCAGGGGTTGATGAAAAACTGTTTTTT
NA	TRBV6-2/TRBV6-3	TRBJ2-7	NA	12	CASGLTGYEQYF	TGTGCCAGCGGCCTAACAGGCTACGAGCAGTACTTC
NA	TRBV7-2	TRBJ2-7	NA	15	CASSLGGGRSYEQYF	TGTGCCAGCAGCTTAGGAGGCGGTCGCTCCTACGAGCAGTACTTC
TRBD2	TRBV7-2	TRBJ2-3	NA	17	CASSLWWRGASTDTQYF	TGTGCCAGCAGCTTATGGTGGCGGGGGGCCAGCACAGATACGCAGTATTTT
TRBD1	TRBV7-8	TRBJ2-3	NA	15	CASSFGQGASGTQYF	TGTGCCAGCAGCTTTGGACAGGGGGCATCGGGAACGCAGTATTTT
TRBD1	TRBV2	TRBJ1-1	NA	14	CATQRDRENTEAFF	TGTGCCACCCAGCGGGACAGGGAGAACACTGAAGCTTTCTTT
NA	TRBV25-1	TRBJ1-1	few	12	CASSPSPTEAFF	TGTGCCAGCAGTCCTTCCCCCACTGAAGCTTTCTTT
NA	TRBV27	TRBJ2-1	NA	16	CASSLPPTSSYNEQFF	TGTGCCAGCAGTTTACCGCCCACCAGCTCCTACAATGAGCAGTTCTTC
TRBD2	TRBV7-3	TRBJ2-3	NA	17	CASSLFASGGPTDTQYF	TGTGCCAGCAGCTTATTCGCTAGCGGGGGGCCCACAGATACGCAGTATTTT
TRBD1	TRBV5-1	TRBJ1-2	NA	14	CASSLGGQAYGYTF	TGCGCCAGCAGCTTGGGAGGACAGGCTTATGGCTACACCTTC
NA	TRBV5-4	TRBJ1-2	once	15	CASSSFNTGFYGYTF	TGTGCCAGCAGCTCCTTTAATACAGGGTTCTATGGCTACACCTTC
NA	TRBV7-8	TRBJ1-6	few	15	CASSLQGSYNSPLHF	TGTGCCAGCAGCTTACAGGGCTCCTATAATTCACCCCTCCACTTT
NA	TRBV2	TRBJ1-5	few	15	CASSVRGPVNQPQHF	TGTGCCAGCAGTGTTAGAGGGCCAGTGAATCAGCCCCAGCATTTT
TRBD1	TRBV5-1	TRBJ1-1	NA	15	CASRPGQGSGTEAFF	TGCGCCAGCAGACCAGGACAGGGTTCCGGCACTGAAGCTTTCTTT
TRBD1	TRBV19	TRBJ2-3	NA	17	CASSAHRGILVTDTQYF	TGTGCCAGTAGTGCACACAGGGGAATTCTTGTAACAGATACGCAGTATTTT
NA	TRBV11-2	TRBJ2-5	once	14	CASSLEGRAETQYF	TGTGCCAGCAGCTTAGAGGGGCGAGCGGAGACCCAGTACTTC
NA	TRBV19	TRBJ2-3	NA	14	CASSGEGGTDTQYF	TGTGCCAGTAGTGGTGAGGGGGGGACAGATACGCAGTATTTT
TRBD1	TRBV23-1	TRBJ1-6	NA	20	CASRLKWDRAIISYNSPLHF	TGCGCCAGCAGACTCAAATGGGACAGGGCGATTATCTCCTATAATTCACCCCTCCACTTT
TRBD2	TRBV9	TRBJ2-7	few	15	CASSPAGGARYEQYF	TGTGCCAGCAGCCCAGCGGGAGGGGCCCGATACGAGCAGTACTTC
TRBD2	TRBV6-5	TRBJ2-7	few	11	CASIDGREQYF	TGTGCCAGCATCGACGGGAGGGAGCAGTACTTC
TRBD1	TRBV29-1	TRBJ2-7	NA	14	CSVETGTGGDEQYF	TGCAGCGTTGAGACCGGGACAGGGGGCGACGAGCAGTACTTC
NA	TRBV5-1	TRBJ1-1	NA	18	CASSFRHSLALMNTEAFF	TGCGCCAGCAGCTTCAGACATAGTTTGGCCCTAATGAACACTGAAGCTTTCTTT
TRBD1	TRBV11-2	TRBJ1-1	NA	15	CASRLGDRLNTEAFF	TGTGCCAGCAGATTAGGGGACAGGTTGAACACTGAAGCTTTCTTT
TRBD1	TRBV4-1	TRBJ1-5	NA	14	CASSQDRGDWPQHF	TGCGCCAGCAGCCAGGACAGGGGTGATTGGCCCCAGCATTTT
NA	TRBV21-1	TRBJ1-2	few	16	CASSKEPAGDFYGYTF	TGTGCCAGCAGCAAAGAACCCGCCGGTGACTTCTATGGCTACACCTTC
NA	TRBV18	TRBJ2-7	NA	17	CASSPLGPAGLSYEQYF	TGTGCCAGCTCACCCCTTGGTCCGGCAGGACTCTCGTACGAGCAGTACTTC
NA	TRBV21-1	TRBJ2-7	few	19	CASSKPKGKSSGVGYEQYF	TGTGCCAGCAGCAAACCCAAAGGTAAAAGCTCAGGGGTAGGCTACGAGCAGTACTTC